These 5 T cell receptor beta chains originate from one sample sequenced in a study of T-cell memory formation after mild COVID-19. TCRdb itself ran the 5' RACE reads through MiXCR, one entry per CDR3 protein. The data hold around 310,000 distinct CDR3 sequences, with roughly an eighth observed a single time. The specimen was PBMCs or a T cell subset sorted from them (not recorded which). The source of these receptors is a man aged 18 to 30 who had mild COVID-19 (a few samples of this study predate the infection). Cell type and time point are not known.

The chain carries TRBV12-3 or TRBV12-4 and TRBJ1-2; 9 bases fit TRBD1. The length of the CDR3 is 16 residues. V lost 3 bases to trimming and J lost 0 bases; unmatched junction nucleotides: 5. The CDR3 DNA reads as TGTGCCAGCAGTTTCTCGGGACAGGGCCCTAACTATGGCTACACCTTC. This codes for CASSFSGQGPNYGYTF.

The chain couples TRBV12-3 or TRBV12-4 to TRBJ1-2; possibly TRBD1 for D (5 bases). Trimming shortened V by 6 bases and J by 7 bases, and 18 bases separated the two germline ends. The CDR3 covers 14 residues. This CDR3 is CASRAGSLGGGYTF. The CDR3 nucleotides read TGTGCCAGCAGGGCAGGCTCCCTCGGGGGTGGCTACACCTTC.

The J gene is TRBJ2-1, the V gene TRBV2; a weak D match, TRBD2 (5 bases). Germline V gene data show CDR1 as SNHLY and CDR2 as FYNNEI. This CDR3 contains 16 residues. V was pared by 6 bases and J by 2 bases, with 17 bases between. CDR3 loop: CASRGAAMRAYNEQFF. The CDR3 DNA reads TGTGCCAGCAGGGGCGCGGCAATGCGGGCCTACAATGAGCAGTTCTTC.

This clonotype was seen ten or more times. The genes are TRBV3-1 and TRBJ2-2; D unclear. This CDR3 region has 13 residues. V was shortened by 5 bases and J by 3 bases, with 7 bases between the two germline ends. The V gene's germline CDR1 is LGHDT and CDR2 YNNKEL (reference sequence). The CDR3 DNA follows: TGTGCCAGCAGCTTTACTCACACCGGGGAGCTGTTTTTT. Its translation is CASSFTHTGELFF.

The gene calls are TRBV5-5 and TRBJ1-4; D gene uncertain. V was clipped by 1 base and J by 6 bases, with 16 bases between them. This CDR3 has 16 amino acids. Germline V gives CDR1 SGHKS, CDR2 YYEKEE (reference sequence). Here the CDR3 reads CASSLTDGYDYEKLFF. CDR3 nucleotide sequence: TGTGCCAGCAGCTTGACGGATGGTTACGACTATGAAAAACTGTTTTTT.